This is a list of T cell receptor beta chains from one sample in a study of T cell repertoires in cytomegalovirus infection. Their antigen targets remain unknown. TCRdb independently ran MiXCR on the reads; one entry per CDR3 protein. The table shows hundreds of thousands of distinct CDR3 sequences, with under 35% occurring only once. Specimen: cultured PBMCs, collected from culture after CMV antigen stimulation. The source of these receptors is a human donor in good health (CMV status not recorded). Some clones in this sample may be carry-over from other donors' samples. Each CDR3 is given with its conserved first and last residue. A D gene is named only where the DNA matches it firmly. Some rows mark clone size as missing; the rest say once, few, many or name a class of expanded clone.

J gene	clone size	D gene	V gene	CDR3 DNA	CDR3 protein
TRBJ2-7	-	TRBD2	TRBV7-2	TGTGCCAGCAGCCTGACTAGCGGGGGGGGCCCCTACGAGCAGTACTTC	CASSLTSGGGPYEQYF
TRBJ2-3	many	-	TRBV7-8	TGTGCCAGCAGCTTAGGACAGAGCACAGATACGCAGTATTTT	CASSLGQSTDTQYF
TRBJ1-4	-	TRBD1	TRBV20-1	TGCAGTGCTAGAGAGGGGATGGGACAGCTCAATGAAAAACTGTTTTTT	CSAREGMGQLNEKLFF
TRBJ2-3	-	TRBD2	TRBV6-2/TRBV6-3	TGTGCCAGCAGCGCCTCGCCCCCGGGACTAGCGGTGGGGAAGACAGATACGCAGTATTTT	CASSASPPGLAVGKTDTQYF
TRBJ2-2	few	TRBD2	TRBV7-2	TGTGCCAGCAGCTTAGCGGGGGGGGACACCGGGGAGCTGTTTTTT	CASSLAGGDTGELFF
TRBJ2-1	few	-	TRBV7-3	TGTGCCAGCAGCCAAGACCTTATTTCCTACAATGAGCAGTTCTTC	CASSQDLISYNEQFF
TRBJ2-5	-	TRBD2	TRBV20-1	TGCAGTGCTGAGACTAGCGGGACGTACCAAGAGACCCAGTACTTC	CSAETSGTYQETQYF
TRBJ1-1	-	-	TRBV12-3/TRBV12-4	TGTGCCAGCAGCCCACCCTCGGGACACCTGAACACTGAAGCTTTCTTT	CASSPPSGHLNTEAFF
TRBJ1-6	few	-	TRBV11-2	TGTGCCAGCAACCTTGGTCCTCTTCAACCTAATTCACCCCTCCACTTT	CASNLGPLQPNSPLHF
TRBJ2-7	few	TRBD1	TRBV6-5	TGTGCCAGCAGTTACTGGAACGAAGGGGGCGAAGAGCAGTACTTC	CASSYWNEGGEEQYF
TRBJ2-1	few	TRBD1	TRBV11-2	TGTGCCAGCAGCCGACAGGGGGGAGACTACAATGAGCAGTTCTTC	CASSRQGGDYNEQFF
TRBJ2-4	-	TRBD2	TRBV29-1	TGCAGCGCCGCGGGAGGGGGTTCAGTAGCCAAAAACATTCAGTACTTC	CSAAGGGSVAKNIQYF
TRBJ1-1	few	-	TRBV5-1	TGCGCCAGCAGCTCGCAAGGGGTTGGAGGGAACACTGAAGCTTTCTTT	CASSSQGVGGNTEAFF
TRBJ1-6	many	-	TRBV5-1	TGCGCCAGCAGCAGCTGGGGGGTGGAACGATTCGATTCACCCCTCCACTTT	CASSSWGVERFDSPLHF
TRBJ1-4	-	-	TRBV4-2	TGTGCCAGCAGCCAAGTGCAGGCAACTAATGAAAAACTGTTTTTT	CASSQVQATNEKLFF
TRBJ2-1	few	TRBD2	TRBV10-2	TGCGCCAGCAGGGCTAAGCGGGGGGCCAGATACAATGAGCAGTTCTTC	CASRAKRGARYNEQFF
TRBJ2-2	-	-	TRBV7-3	TGTGCCAGCAGCTTCGGGCCTTACACCGGGGAGCTGTTTTTT	CASSFGPYTGELFF
TRBJ1-5	-	-	TRBV10-3	TGTGCCATCAGTGAGTCGAGAGGGGGGGGGAACCAGCCCCAGCATTTT	CAISESRGGGNQPQHF
TRBJ2-3	-	-	TRBV6-5	TGTGCCAGCAGTTACAGGGGCAGACTCACAGATACGCAGTATTTT	CASSYRGRLTDTQYF
TRBJ2-7	many	-	TRBV7-3	TGTGCCAGCAGCTATGGCGATGGCTACGAGCAGTACTTC	CASSYGDGYEQYF
TRBJ2-1	many	TRBD1	TRBV6-1	TGTGCCATCGGGGGACAGGGCCCCGTCAATGAGCAGTTCTTC	CAIGGQGPVNEQFF
TRBJ2-5	many	-	TRBV7-2	TGTGCCAGCAGCTTGGGTCGGCACCAAGAGACCCAGTACTTC	CASSLGRHQETQYF
TRBJ2-5	many	TRBD1	TRBV7-2	TGTGCCAGCAGCTTCGCCGGGACAGGGCAAGAGACCCAGTACTTC	CASSFAGTGQETQYF
TRBJ2-5	few	-	TRBV7-9	TGTGCCAGCAGCTTAGCGGGACTCGCGGGAGAGACCCAGTACTTC	CASSLAGLAGETQYF
TRBJ2-2	-	-	TRBV11-1	TGTGCCAGCAGCTTAGCTGGACAAAGGGAGCTGTTTTTT	CASSLAGQRELFF
TRBJ2-7	-	-	TRBV6-1	TGTGCCAGCAGGAGGAGCGTACGGGACTCCTACGAGCAGTACTTC	CASRRSVRDSYEQYF
TRBJ2-1	few	TRBD2	TRBV19	TGTGCCAGTAGTGTCACTAGCGGGAGTCCTAATGAGCAGTTCTTC	CASSVTSGSPNEQFF
TRBJ2-7	many	-	TRBV7-8	TGTGCCAGCAGCTTAGCCGCAGCCAGACAGTTTTCCTACGAGCAGTACTTC	CASSLAAARQFSYEQYF
TRBJ2-1	-	-	TRBV5-1	TGCGCCAGCAGCTTGAGGCTCCACTACAATGAGCAGTTCTTC	CASSLRLHYNEQFF
TRBJ1-3	-	-	TRBV11-2	TGTGCCAGCAGCTTACTCCGGGAGTCTACCATATATTTT	CASSLLRESTIYF
TRBJ1-6	-	-	TRBV12-3/TRBV12-4	TGTGCCAGCAGAACGGGGGGTTCACCCCTCCACTTT	CASRTGGSPLHF
TRBJ2-1	-	TRBD2	TRBV3-1	TGTGCCAGCAGCCAAGATCTGGGCGGGAGGGCCTTCAATGAGCAGTTCTTC	CASSQDLGGRAFNEQFF
TRBJ2-4	many	-	TRBV28	TGTGCCAGCACCCCGAGCGTACAGGAGGGAAACATTCAGTACTTC	CASTPSVQEGNIQYF
TRBJ2-3	many	TRBD2	TRBV28	TGTGCCAGCAGTTTGTCTCTAGGGCTACCCGGGGGGAGCACAGATACGCAGTATTTT	CASSLSLGLPGGSTDTQYF
TRBJ1-2	-	TRBD1	TRBV18	TGTGCCAGCTCACCCTTGACAGGGGGCGAACCGTCGGGCTACACCTTC	CASSPLTGGEPSGYTF
TRBJ1-5	-	-	TRBV20-1	TGCAGTGCTAGGGGAGAGAATCAGCCCCAGCATTTT	CSARGENQPQHF
TRBJ2-3	many	TRBD2	TRBV4-2	TGTGCCAGCAGCCAACTGACTAGCGGGGGGGGCGGCGATACGCAGTATTTT	CASSQLTSGGGGDTQYF
TRBJ2-1	-	-	TRBV19	TGTGCCAGTAGTATAGAGGACCACAATGAGCAGTTCTTC	CASSIEDHNEQFF
TRBJ2-7	-	-	TRBV27	TGTGCCAGCAGTTTCGGGATGCTCGGGGAGCAGTACTTC	CASSFGMLGEQYF
TRBJ2-7	many	TRBD2	TRBV7-6	TGTGCCAGCAGCCCAAGACTAGCGGGGGGGTCCTGGTACGAGCAGTACTTC	CASSPRLAGGSWYEQYF
TRBJ1-1	-	-	TRBV5-1	TGCGCCAGCAGCTTGAGGCAGGACCGCACTGAAGCTTTCTTT	CASSLRQDRTEAFF
TRBJ2-7	many	-	TRBV4-1	TGCGCCAGCAGAATAAACCGATTCTCCTACGAGCAGTACTTC	CASRINRFSYEQYF
TRBJ1-4	-	-	TRBV20-1	TGCAGTGCCCCGGAGACTGCGGGGGAAAAACTGTTTTTT	CSAPETAGEKLFF
TRBJ1-1	-	-	TRBV11-2	TGTGCCAGCAGCAACGGACGGTACATGAACACTGAAGCTTTCTTT	CASSNGRYMNTEAFF
TRBJ1-6	-	TRBD1	TRBV11-1	TGTGCCAGCAGCCCGGCCGGGACAGGGCTTGACTCACCCCTCCACTTT	CASSPAGTGLDSPLHF
TRBJ1-2	-	TRBD1	TRBV5-1	TGCGCCAGCAGCGGGGGGACAGGGAGTCTCTATGGCTACACCTTC	CASSGGTGSLYGYTF